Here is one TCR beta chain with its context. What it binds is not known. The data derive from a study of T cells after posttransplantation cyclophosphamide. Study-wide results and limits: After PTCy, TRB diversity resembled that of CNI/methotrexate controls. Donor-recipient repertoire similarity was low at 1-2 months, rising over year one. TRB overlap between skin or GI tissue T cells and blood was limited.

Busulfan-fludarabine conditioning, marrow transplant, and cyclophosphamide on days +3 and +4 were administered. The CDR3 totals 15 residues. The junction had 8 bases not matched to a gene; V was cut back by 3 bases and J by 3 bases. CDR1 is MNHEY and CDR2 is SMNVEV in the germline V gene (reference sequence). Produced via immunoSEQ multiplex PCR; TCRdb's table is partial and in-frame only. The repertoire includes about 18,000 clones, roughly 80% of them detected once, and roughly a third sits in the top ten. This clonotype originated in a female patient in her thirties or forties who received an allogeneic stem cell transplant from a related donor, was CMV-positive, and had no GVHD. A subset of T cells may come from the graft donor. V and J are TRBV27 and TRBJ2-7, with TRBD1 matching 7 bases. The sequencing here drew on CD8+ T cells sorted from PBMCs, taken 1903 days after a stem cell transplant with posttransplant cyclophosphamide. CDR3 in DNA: TGTGCCAGCAGTTTGTCCGGGACAGCTCTCTACGAGCAGTACTTC. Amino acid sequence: CASSLSGTALYEQYF.